Shown below are 13 T cell receptor beta chains from a single sample sequenced in a study of blood T cell repertoires in COVID-19 (dated by TCRdb to the early 2020s). The library was built by means of the immunoSEQ multiplex PCR assay. TCRdb re-hosts the immuneACCESS table, in-frame sequences only. Its copies lack some clones; in the studies checked, an unresolved V gene accounts for under half of them, and the cause for the rest is not known. The sample includes roughly 290,000 clones, with approximately 83% observed a single time. Of the sample, 2% to 2.5% is held by the ten largest clones. The material sequenced was peripheral blood. These receptors all stem from a woman aged 25 to 39 who had recovered from COVID-19.

This clone has just one count. The chain links TRBV6-5 to TRBJ2-1; D call uncertain. Trimming left V 8 bases short and J 9 bases short, with 14 bases between. The V gene's germline CDR1 is MNHEY and CDR2 SVGAGI. The CDR3 consists of 12 residues. CDR3 bases: TGTGCCAGCGGCCCTGACTTGAGTGAGCAGTTCTTC. Translated, it gives CASGPDLSEQFF.

The chain has TRBV5-1 and TRBJ2-7, with 9 positions matching TRBD1. The germline V gene encodes CDR1 SGHRS and CDR2 YFSETQ. The V segment lost 3 bases and the J segment 7 bases; nucleotides outside the gene matches: 11. The CDR3 contains 15 residues. The CDR3 region is CASSYTGTGKGEQYF. In DNA, the CDR3 is TGCGCCAGCAGCTATACCGGGACAGGGAAGGGGGAGCAGTACTTC.

V is TRBV5-1 and J is TRBJ2-2; weak D call: TRBD1 (5 bases). Trimming took 0 bases from V and 6 from J, leaving 15 bases between them. The germline CDR1 and CDR2 sequences are SGHRS and YFSETQ. The CDR3 extends over 16 amino acids. CDR3 sequence (DNA): TGCGCCAGCAGCTTGGGCCTCAAAGGGGCCTCCGGGGAGCTGTTTTTT. Protein product: CASSLGLKGASGELFF.

The V gene is TRBV25-1, the J gene TRBJ2-7; 9 bases line up with TRBD1. This CDR3 spans 16 amino acids. Germline loops: CDR1 MGHDK, CDR2 SYGVNS. V was clipped by 6 bases and J by 3 bases; unmatched bases: 12. The CDR3 here is CASSDFPGQGRYEQYF. Written as DNA, the CDR3 is TGTGCCAGCAGCGATTTCCCGGGACAGGGACGCTACGAGCAGTACTTC.

The V and J genes are TRBV7-8 and TRBJ1-1; a weak D match, TRBD1 (5 bases). Germline V gene sequence: CDR1 SGHVS, CDR2 FQNEAQ. V gave up 5 bases and J gave up 6 bases, with 13 bases separating them. The CDR3 totals 13 residues. CDR3 sequence: CASSKILGAEAFF. CDR3 bases: TGTGCCAGCAGCAAGATTTTAGGGGCTGAAGCTTTCTTT.

The chain joins TRBV2 to TRBJ1-1, with 10 bases fitting TRBD1. J gave up 3 bases and V 4 bases, and 5 bases lay outside the gene matches. Germline V CDR1 and CDR2: SNHLY, FYNNEI. This CDR3 is 15 amino acids long. CDR3 bases: TGTGCCAGCAGTGGAAGACAGGGGGCTGACACTGAAGCTTTCTTT. Translation gives CASSGRQGADTEAFF.

The J gene is TRBJ2-1, the V gene TRBV3-1 (or the pseudogene TRBV3-2); no firm D call. The CDR3 covers 15 residues. Trimming took off 0 bases at V and 9 bases at J, with 15 bases between the two ends. Per the germline V gene, CDR1 is LGHDT and CDR2 is YNNKEL (reference sequence). CDR3 region: CASSQDTFGRVEQFF. CDR3 in DNA: TGTGCCAGCAGCCAAGATACGTTTGGGCGCGTTGAGCAGTTCTTC.

V gene TRBV29-1 combines with J gene TRBJ1-1; D gene ambiguous. CDR3 size: 12 residues. Germline V gives CDR1 SQVTM, CDR2 ANQGSEA. V was trimmed by 7 bases and J by 1 base, leaving 10 bases between them. DNA of the CDR3: TGCAGCGCCGACCGAGGGAACACTGAAGCTTTCTTT. Residues: CSADRGNTEAFF.

The chain combines TRBV4-1 with TRBJ1-1; D not resolved. CDR1 and CDR2 from the germline V gene are MGHRA and YSYEKL. CDR3 length: 16 residues. Trimming stripped 4 bases from V and 0 bases from J, with 15 bases between. CDR3 sequence reads: CASSPHEGRMNTEAFF. CDR3 DNA sequence: TGCGCCAGCAGCCCCCACGAGGGTAGGATGAACACTGAAGCTTTCTTT.

The V gene is TRBV4-3, the J gene TRBJ2-1, with D perhaps matching TRBD2 (5 bases). CDR1 LGHNA and CDR2 YSLEER come from the germline V gene. CDR3 length equals 15 residues. Trimming took off 4 bases at V and 1 base at J, with 11 bases between the two ends. The CDR3 region is CASSPGQRSYNEQFF. In DNA, the CDR3 is TGCGCCAGCAGCCCGGGCCAGCGGTCCTACAATGAGCAGTTCTTC.

This clone was counted a single time. The rearrangement joins TRBV5-6 to TRBJ2-7, with TRBD2 identical over 11 bases. CDR1 and CDR2 (germline): SGHDT, YYEEEE. CDR3 size: 14 residues. V was pared by 4 bases and J by 3 bases, with 3 bases of the junction left unmatched. The CDR3 nucleotides are TGTGCCAGCAGCCCGGGGACTAGCGGCTACGAGCAGTACTTC. Translated, it gives CASSPGTSGYEQYF.

The V gene is TRBV10-3, the J gene TRBJ1-4; the D is unclear. Trimming pared 3 bases from V and 5 bases from J, leaving 7 bases between. Germline values: CDR1 ENHRY, CDR2 SYGVKD. This CDR3 has 13 amino acids. Here the CDR3 reads CAISDPQNEKLFF. The CDR3 coding sequence is TGTGCCATCAGTGACCCCCAAAATGAAAAACTGTTTTTT.

This sequence joins TRBV19 and TRBJ1-2; the match to TRBD1 covers 12 bases. This CDR3 spans 16 amino acids. V gave up 10 bases and J gave up 8 bases; unmatched junction bases: 17. In germline, CDR1 is LNHDA, CDR2 SQIVND (reference sequence). The CDR3 loop is CATKLSSGQGAEGYTF. CDR3 DNA sequence: TGTGCCACCAAGCTTTCCTCGGGACAGGGGGCCGAGGGCTACACCTTC.